A selection of T cell receptor beta chains follows, all from one sample in a study of blood T cell repertoires in COVID-19. Measured with immunoSEQ multiplex PCR; TCRdb has only the in-frame clones, and not every one. The repertoire has tens of thousands of clones, about 90% of them found once; the top ten carry roughly 32%. The material sequenced was peripheral blood. The origin of the receptors is a man aged 65 to 85 with active COVID-19. The CDR3 runs from the conserved cysteine through the conserved F or W. D genes are given only for firm matches. Size is omitted from some rows. Given values are once, few, many or a class for expanded clones.

cdr3_nt cdr3_aa d_call j_call cdr3_length v_call clone_size
TGTGCCAGCAGTTACCCCTCAAGGAGCGGGGAGCAGTTCTTC CASSYPSRSGEQFF - TRBJ2-1 14 TRBV6-5 -
TGTGCCAGTAGTACACAGGGCACAGGGGAAAAACTGTTTTTT CASSTQGTGEKLFF - TRBJ1-4 14 TRBV19 -
TGTGCCAGCAGCTCCTCGGGGGGCGGCTCCTACGAGCAGTACTTC CASSSSGGGSYEQYF - TRBJ2-7 15 TRBV28 -
TGTGCCACCAGTGACCCCTCTAGCGGTCCCACCGGGGAGCTGTTTTTT CATSDPSSGPTGELFF TRBD2 TRBJ2-2 16 TRBV24-1 -
TGTGCCAGCAGTTACTACGGACAGCAAGAGACCCAGTACTTC CASSYYGQQETQYF - TRBJ2-5 14 TRBV6-2/TRBV6-3 once
TGTGCCAGTAGGACAACAGGGGGGACCGGGGAGCTGTTTTTT CASRTTGGTGELFF TRBD1 TRBJ2-2 14 TRBV19 -
TGTGCCAGCAGTCATGGGACTAGCAGGGAAGATACGCAGTATTTT CASSHGTSREDTQYF TRBD2 TRBJ2-3 15 TRBV6-5 -
TGTGCCAGCTCGAACGGGGTGAACACTGAAGCTTTCTTT CASSNGVNTEAFF - TRBJ1-1 13 TRBV18 -
TGCGCCAGCAGAAGAGAAAGGGGGCAAACTGAAGCTTTCTTT CASRRERGQTEAFF TRBD1 TRBJ1-1 14 TRBV5-1 -
TGTGCCAGCAGACAGGGGGCAGGTCAGCCCCAGCATTTT CASRQGAGQPQHF TRBD1 TRBJ1-5 13 TRBV27 once
TGTGCCAGCAACCCTCAAACCGGGACAACCTATGGCTACACCTTC CASNPQTGTTYGYTF - TRBJ1-2 15 TRBV28 -
TGCGCCAGCAGCTTGGTCTCGGGACATAGGAGCAATGAGCAGTTCTTC CASSLVSGHRSNEQFF - TRBJ2-1 16 TRBV5-1 -
TGTGCCAGCATTTTCCGGACTAGCGGGAGGTGGGACAATGAGCAGTTCTTC CASIFRTSGRWDNEQFF TRBD2 TRBJ2-1 17 TRBV5-6 -
TGTGCCAGCAGTTACGGAACAGGGGGAGGTGGCAATCAGCCCCAGCATTTT CASSYGTGGGGNQPQHF TRBD1 TRBJ1-5 17 TRBV6-2/TRBV6-3 -
TGTGCCAGCACAAAAGACGGGGGGCTTATTCAGTTCTTC CASTKDGGLIQFF - TRBJ2-1 13 TRBV9 -
TGTGCCAGCAAACGGACAAGCAATCAGCCCCAGCATTTT CASKRTSNQPQHF - TRBJ1-5 13 TRBV27 -
TGTGCCAGCAGCAAAGGAAGGAGCGTGGGGGGTCCGTATCCTGGGGCCAACGTCCTGACTTTC CASSKGRSVGGPYPGANVLTF - TRBJ2-6 21 TRBV21-1 -
TGTGCCAGCAGCTTAGTCACTAGCGGGACGACCGCCTACGAGCAGTACTTC CASSLVTSGTTAYEQYF TRBD2 TRBJ2-7 17 TRBV7-8 -
TGTGCCAGCAGCTTAGTTGCAGGGCCCACATACGAGCAGTACTTC CASSLVAGPTYEQYF - TRBJ2-7 15 TRBV7-6 -
TGTGCCAGCCAAAGCGGGACATCCGAGGATACGCAGTATTTT CASQSGTSEDTQYF - TRBJ2-3 14 TRBV19 -
TGTGCCAGCAGCTTGTTGGGACTTCGCAATCAGCCCCAGCATTTT CASSLLGLRNQPQHF - TRBJ1-5 15 TRBV5-5 -
TGCGCCAGCAGCAAGGACCGAGGGAGGGCTTTCTTT CASSKDRGRAFF - TRBJ1-1 12 TRBV5-1 -
TGTGCCAGCAGTTTACCGGGAAGCGCTGGAAACACCATATATTTT CASSLPGSAGNTIYF - TRBJ1-3 15 TRBV28 -
TGTGCCAGCAGCGTAAATCATGTCACCGGGGAGCTGTTTTTT CASSVNHVTGELFF - TRBJ2-2 14 TRBV9 -
TGTGCCAGTAGTATAGGGCTAGCGATGAGCTCCTACAATGAGCAGTTCTTC CASSIGLAMSSYNEQFF - TRBJ2-1 17 TRBV19 -
TGTGCCAGTAGTATTGGACAGACGAGCTCCTACAATGAGCAGTTCTTC CASSIGQTSSYNEQFF - TRBJ2-1 16 TRBV19 once
TGTGCCAGCGGAGGCGCCCGAGCTAACTATGGCTACACCTTC CASGGARANYGYTF - TRBJ1-2 14 TRBV2 -
TGTGCCAGCATTCCTAGCGGAGGGGGAAACAATGAGCAGTTCTTC CASIPSGGGNNEQFF - TRBJ2-1 15 TRBV28 -
TGCGCCAGCAGCTTTGACCTGAAGCGGTTAGAGACCCAGTACTTC CASSFDLKRLETQYF - TRBJ2-5 15 TRBV5-1 -
TGCGCCAGCAGCTTGGACCCCCCAGCGGTCCGACGGAACACCGGGGAGCTGTTTTTT CASSLDPPAVRRNTGELFF - TRBJ2-2 19 TRBV5-1 -
TGTGCCAGCAGCTTGGACAGGAATAACTATGGCTACACCTTC CASSLDRNNYGYTF TRBD1 TRBJ1-2 14 TRBV7-8 -
TGTGCCAGCAGCTTACTCCGGGACAGGAACACAGATACGCAGTATTTT CASSLLRDRNTDTQYF TRBD1 TRBJ2-3 16 TRBV7-2 -
TGTGCCAGCAGTTTTCAGGGTCTCTCTGGAAACACCATATATTTT CASSFQGLSGNTIYF - TRBJ1-3 15 TRBV28 once
TGTGCCAGCAGCGGGGGATACGGGGGGCGCGAGCAGTACTTC CASSGGYGGREQYF - TRBJ2-7 14 TRBV9 -
TGTGCCAGCAGCCCCGGGACAGTGCACGAGCAGTACTTC CASSPGTVHEQYF TRBD1 TRBJ2-7 13 TRBV12-3/TRBV12-4 -
TGTGCCAGCAGTTTAGGACAGATTAGTAATCAGCCCCAGCATTTT CASSLGQISNQPQHF - TRBJ1-5 15 TRBV28 -
TGTGCCAGCAGTTTCTTCGGGACAGGGAGATACAATGAGCAGTTCTTC CASSFFGTGRYNEQFF TRBD1 TRBJ2-1 16 TRBV9 -
TGTGCCAGCAGCTTATCAACTAGGGGACGCGGGGGTTACTCCTACAATGAGCAGTTCTTC CASSLSTRGRGGYSYNEQFF TRBD2 TRBJ2-1 20 TRBV7-8 once
TGTGCCAGCTCACGGCCGCCTTTCTATGGCTACACCTTC CASSRPPFYGYTF - TRBJ1-2 13 TRBV18 -
TGTGCCGGCGGCGGGGGCTCCTACGAGCAGTACTTC CAGGGGSYEQYF TRBD2 TRBJ2-7 12 TRBV2 -
TGTGCCAGCTCACCAGGGACTAGCGGAACCCAGCAGTATTTT CASSPGTSGTQQYF TRBD2 TRBJ2-3 14 TRBV18 -
TGTGCCAGCAGTTTAAGACAGGGGGCGTTACGAGAGACCCAGTACTTC CASSLRQGALRETQYF TRBD1 TRBJ2-5 16 TRBV28 -
TGTGCCAGCAGCTTGGCAGGGACAGTGAACACTGAAGCTTTCTTT CASSLAGTVNTEAFF TRBD1 TRBJ1-1 15 TRBV5-4 -
TGTGCCACCAGTGACAGGACAGGGTCGGGCGAGCAGTACTTC CATSDRTGSGEQYF TRBD1 TRBJ2-7 14 TRBV24-1 -
TGCGCCAGCAGCCAAGAGCTGCGGGAGATCTACGAGCAGTACTTC CASSQELREIYEQYF TRBD2 TRBJ2-7 15 TRBV4-1 -
TGTGCCAGCAGCCCCAGGACTAGCACGATTGCTGAGCAGTTCTTC CASSPRTSTIAEQFF TRBD2 TRBJ2-1 15 TRBV7-2 -
TGTGCCAGCAGTCTCATGGTGGGGAGTGGGTATGGCTACACCTTC CASSLMVGSGYGYTF - TRBJ1-2 15 TRBV11-2 -
TGCGCCAGCAGGAAGACTAGCGGGAGTAACACAGATACGCAGTATTTT CASRKTSGSNTDTQYF TRBD2 TRBJ2-3 16 TRBV5-1 -
TGTGCCAGTAGTGCCCGGACAGGGGGCGCGGGGTCCTATAATTCACCCCTCCACTTT CASSARTGGAGSYNSPLHF TRBD1 TRBJ1-6 19 TRBV19 -
TGTGCCAGCAGCCCGGGGACACCGAGGGATATTGAAGCTTTCTTT CASSPGTPRDIEAFF - TRBJ1-1 15 TRBV5-4 -
TGTGCCAGCAGCTCCCTAGACAGGGGGAAGACTAATGAAAAACTGTTTTTT CASSSLDRGKTNEKLFF TRBD1 TRBJ1-4 17 TRBV7-9 -
TGTGCCAGCAGCCTCCAACCATGGGAGGCTTCCTACGAGCAGTACTTC CASSLQPWEASYEQYF - TRBJ2-7 16 TRBV7-9 -
TGTGCCAGTAGCCGGGGAGGGGCAGGATATAATGAAAAACTGTTTTTT CASSRGGAGYNEKLFF - TRBJ1-4 16 TRBV19 -
TGCAGCGTTGCAGGGACTAGCGGGAAAACCTACGAGCAGTACTTC CSVAGTSGKTYEQYF TRBD2 TRBJ2-7 15 TRBV29-1 -
TGCGCCAGCAGCTCCGGACAGGGGGTGGGTGGGGCCAACGTCCTGACTTTC CASSSGQGVGGANVLTF TRBD1 TRBJ2-6 17 TRBV5-1 -
TGTGCCAGCAGCTTAGAGCCTAGCGGGACCAGCACAGATACGCAGTATTTT CASSLEPSGTSTDTQYF TRBD2 TRBJ2-3 17 TRBV7-2 -
TGTGCCAGCAGCAATGGGCGGGAGGGCCTTCGGGAGACCCAGTACTTC CASSNGREGLRETQYF TRBD2 TRBJ2-5 16 TRBV7-2 -
TGTGCCAGAATGGGAGCCACAGATACGCAGTATTTT CARMGATDTQYF - TRBJ2-3 12 TRBV5-3 -
TGTGCCAGCAGTGAAATTCAGGGGGGCAAAAACATTCAGTACTTC CASSEIQGGKNIQYF - TRBJ2-4 15 TRBV2 -
TGTGCCAGCAGCTTAGGGGGAGGGAGCGGGCAGCCCCAGCATTTT CASSLGGGSGQPQHF - TRBJ1-5 15 TRBV7-2 -